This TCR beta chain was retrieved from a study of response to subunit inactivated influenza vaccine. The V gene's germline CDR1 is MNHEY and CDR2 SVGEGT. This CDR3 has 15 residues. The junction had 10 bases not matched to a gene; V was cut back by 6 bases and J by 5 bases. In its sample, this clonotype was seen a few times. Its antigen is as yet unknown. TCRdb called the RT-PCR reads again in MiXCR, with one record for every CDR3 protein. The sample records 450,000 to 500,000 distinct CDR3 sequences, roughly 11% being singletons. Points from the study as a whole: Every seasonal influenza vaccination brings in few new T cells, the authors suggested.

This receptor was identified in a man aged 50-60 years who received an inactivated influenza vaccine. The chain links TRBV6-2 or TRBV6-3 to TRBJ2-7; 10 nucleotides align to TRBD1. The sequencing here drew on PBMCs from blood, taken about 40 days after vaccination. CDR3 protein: CASRDPRDRGHEQYF. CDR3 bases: TGTGCCAGCAGAGACCCCCGGGACAGGGGCCACGAGCAGTACTTC.